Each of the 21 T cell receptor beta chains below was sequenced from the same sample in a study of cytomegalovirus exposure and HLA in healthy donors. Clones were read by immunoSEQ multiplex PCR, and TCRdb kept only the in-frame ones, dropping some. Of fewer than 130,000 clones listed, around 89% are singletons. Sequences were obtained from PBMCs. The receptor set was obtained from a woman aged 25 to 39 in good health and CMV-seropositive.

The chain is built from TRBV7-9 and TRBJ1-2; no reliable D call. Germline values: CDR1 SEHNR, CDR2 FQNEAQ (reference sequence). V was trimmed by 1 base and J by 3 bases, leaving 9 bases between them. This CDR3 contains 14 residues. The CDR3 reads CASSLEGGYYGYTF. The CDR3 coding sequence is TGTGCCAGCAGCTTAGAAGGCGGTTACTATGGCTACACCTTC.

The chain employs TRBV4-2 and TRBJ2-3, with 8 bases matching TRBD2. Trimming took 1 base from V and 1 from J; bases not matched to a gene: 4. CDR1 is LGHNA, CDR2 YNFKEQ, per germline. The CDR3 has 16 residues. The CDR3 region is CASSQVGRGGTDTQYF. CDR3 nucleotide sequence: TGTGCCAGCAGCCAAGTGGGGCGGGGGGGCACAGATACGCAGTATTTT.

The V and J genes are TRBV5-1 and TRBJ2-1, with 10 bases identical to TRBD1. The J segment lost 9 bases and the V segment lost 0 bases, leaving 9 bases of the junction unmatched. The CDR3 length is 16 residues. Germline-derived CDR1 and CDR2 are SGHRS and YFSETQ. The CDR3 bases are TGCGCCAGCAGCTTGGCTTGGGGGACAGGGGCAAGTGAGCAGTTCTTC. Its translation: CASSLAWGTGASEQFF.

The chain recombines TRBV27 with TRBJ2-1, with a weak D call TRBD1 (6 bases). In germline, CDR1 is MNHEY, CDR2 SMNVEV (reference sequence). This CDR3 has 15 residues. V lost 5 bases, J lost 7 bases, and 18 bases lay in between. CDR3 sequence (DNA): TGTGCCAGCAGTGGATCCGGGACATTGGGGAATGAGCAGTTCTTC. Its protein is CASSGSGTLGNEQFF.

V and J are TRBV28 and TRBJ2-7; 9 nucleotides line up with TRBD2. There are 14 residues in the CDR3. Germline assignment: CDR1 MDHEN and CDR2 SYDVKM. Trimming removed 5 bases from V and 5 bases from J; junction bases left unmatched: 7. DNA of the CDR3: TGTGCCAGCAGTCCAGGGGGACTAGCACACGAGCAGTACTTC. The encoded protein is CASSPGGLAHEQYF. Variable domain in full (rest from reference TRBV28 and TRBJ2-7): DVKVTQSSRYLVKRTGEKVFLECVQDMDHENMFWYRQDPGLGLRLIYFSYDVKMKEKGDIPEGYSVSREKKERFSLILESASTNQTSMYLCASSPGGLAHEQYFGPGTRLTVT.

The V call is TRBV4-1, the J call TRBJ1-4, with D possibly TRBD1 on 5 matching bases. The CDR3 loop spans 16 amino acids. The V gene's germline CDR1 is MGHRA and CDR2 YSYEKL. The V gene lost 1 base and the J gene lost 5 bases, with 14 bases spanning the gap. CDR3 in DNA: TGCGCCAGCAGCCAAGTATTCGGGGGTGGGAATGAAAAACTGTTTTTT. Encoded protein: CASSQVFGGGNEKLFF.

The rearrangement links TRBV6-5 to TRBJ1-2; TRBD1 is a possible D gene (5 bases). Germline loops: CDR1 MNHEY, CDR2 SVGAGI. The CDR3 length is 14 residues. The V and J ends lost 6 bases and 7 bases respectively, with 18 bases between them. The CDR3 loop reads CASRPPGLMVGYTF. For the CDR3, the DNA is TGTGCCAGCAGGCCTCCAGGGCTCATGGTTGGCTACACCTTC.

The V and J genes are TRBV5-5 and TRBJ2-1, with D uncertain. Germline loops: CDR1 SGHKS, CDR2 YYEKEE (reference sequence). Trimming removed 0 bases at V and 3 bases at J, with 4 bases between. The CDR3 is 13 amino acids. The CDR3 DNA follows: TGTGCCAGCAGCTTGGTAGACTACAATGAGCAGTTCTTC. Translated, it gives CASSLVDYNEQFF.

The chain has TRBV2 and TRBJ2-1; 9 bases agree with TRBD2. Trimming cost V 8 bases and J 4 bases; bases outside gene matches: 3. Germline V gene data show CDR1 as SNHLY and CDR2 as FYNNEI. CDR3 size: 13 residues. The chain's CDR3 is CASRTSEYNEQFF. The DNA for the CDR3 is TGTGCCAGCCGGACTAGCGAATACAATGAGCAGTTCTTC.

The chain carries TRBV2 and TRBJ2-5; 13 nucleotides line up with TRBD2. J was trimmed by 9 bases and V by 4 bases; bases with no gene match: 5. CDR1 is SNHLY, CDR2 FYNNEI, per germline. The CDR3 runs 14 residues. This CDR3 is CASSGTSGGLSQYF. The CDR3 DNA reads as TGTGCCAGCAGTGGGACTAGCGGGGGCCTATCCCAGTACTTC.

CDR3 loop: CASSSIGTTHYGYTF. The CDR3 nucleotides read TGTGCCAGCAGCTCAATCGGGACAACCCACTATGGCTACACCTTC. The genes are TRBV11-2 and TRBJ1-2; possible D gene TRBD1, 6 bases. The germline V and J ends were trimmed by 4 bases and 3 bases, with 15 bases remaining between them. Looked up from germline, CDR1 is SGHAT and CDR2 is FQNNGV. This CDR3 is 15 amino acids long.

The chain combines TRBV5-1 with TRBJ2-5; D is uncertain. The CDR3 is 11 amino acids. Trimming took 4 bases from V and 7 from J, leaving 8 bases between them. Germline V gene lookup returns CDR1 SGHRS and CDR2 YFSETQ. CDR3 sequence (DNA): TGCGCCAGCAGCCGTGAGTGGACCCAGTACTTC. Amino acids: CASSREWTQYF.

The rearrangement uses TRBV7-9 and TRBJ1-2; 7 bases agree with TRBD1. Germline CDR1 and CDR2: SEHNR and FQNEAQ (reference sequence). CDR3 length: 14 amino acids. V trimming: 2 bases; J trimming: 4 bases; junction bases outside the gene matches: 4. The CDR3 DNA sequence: TGTGCCAGCAGCTTATTCGCAGGGGGCTATGGCTACACCTTC. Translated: CASSLFAGGYGYTF.

Here the CDR3 reads CASSYSRSSSGNTIYF. The CDR3 DNA sequence: TGTGCCAGCAGTTACTCCCGTAGTAGCTCTGGAAACACCATATATTTT. The V call is TRBV6-5, the J call TRBJ1-3; D not certain. CDR1 and CDR2 (germline): MNHEY, SVGAGI. V was clipped by 0 bases and J by 0 bases, with 9 bases between them. The CDR3 length is 16 residues.

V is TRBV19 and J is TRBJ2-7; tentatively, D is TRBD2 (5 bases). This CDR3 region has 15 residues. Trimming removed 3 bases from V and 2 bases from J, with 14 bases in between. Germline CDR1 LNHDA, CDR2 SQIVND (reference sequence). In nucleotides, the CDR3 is TGTGCCAGTAGTATTTCCAGCGGCGGACCCTACGAGCAGTACTTC. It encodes CASSISSGGPYEQYF. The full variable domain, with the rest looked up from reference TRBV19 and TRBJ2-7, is DGGITQSPKYLFRKEGQNVTLSCEQNLNHDAMYWYRQDPGQGLRLIYYSQIVNDFQKGDIAEGYSVSREKKESFPLTVTSAQKNPTAFYLCASSISSGGPYEQYFGPGTRLTVT.

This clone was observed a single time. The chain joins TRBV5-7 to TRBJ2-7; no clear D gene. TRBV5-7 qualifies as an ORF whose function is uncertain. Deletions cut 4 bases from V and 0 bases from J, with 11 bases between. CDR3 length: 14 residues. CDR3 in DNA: TGTGCCAGCAGCACAGTTTCCGCCTCCTACGAGCAGTACTTC. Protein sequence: CASSTVSASYEQYF.

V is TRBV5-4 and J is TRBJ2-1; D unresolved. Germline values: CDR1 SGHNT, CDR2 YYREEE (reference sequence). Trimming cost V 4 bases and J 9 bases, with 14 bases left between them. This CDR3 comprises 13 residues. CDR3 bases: TGTGCCAGCAGCCCAGGCTTTTTGGTTGAGCAGTTCTTC. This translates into CASSPGFLVEQFF.

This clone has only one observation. DNA for the CDR3: TGTGCCAGCAGTTTAAGGGGGCACTATGGCTACACCTTC. This sequence encodes CASSLRGHYGYTF. The chain links TRBV28 to TRBJ1-2; 7 bases match TRBD1. Germline V gene lookup returns CDR1 MDHEN and CDR2 SYDVKM. CDR3 length: 13 amino acids. V lost 2 bases, J lost 3 bases, and 0 bases stayed unmatched.

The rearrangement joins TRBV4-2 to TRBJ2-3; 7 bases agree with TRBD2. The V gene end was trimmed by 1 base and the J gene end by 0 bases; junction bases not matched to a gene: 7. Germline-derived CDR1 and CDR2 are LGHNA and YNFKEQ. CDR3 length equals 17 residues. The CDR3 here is CASSQGASGVSTDTQYF. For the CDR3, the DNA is TGTGCCAGCAGCCAAGGAGCTAGCGGAGTCAGCACAGATACGCAGTATTTT.

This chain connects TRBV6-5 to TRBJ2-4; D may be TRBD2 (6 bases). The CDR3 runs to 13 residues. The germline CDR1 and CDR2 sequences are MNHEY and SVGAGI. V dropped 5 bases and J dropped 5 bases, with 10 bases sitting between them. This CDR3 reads CASSPGVQNIQYF. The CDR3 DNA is TGTGCCAGCAGTCCGGGAGTACAAAACATTCAGTACTTC.

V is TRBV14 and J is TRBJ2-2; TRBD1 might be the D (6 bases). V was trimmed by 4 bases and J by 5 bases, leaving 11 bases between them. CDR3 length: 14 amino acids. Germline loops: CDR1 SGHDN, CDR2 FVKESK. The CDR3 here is CASSPRTGTGELFF. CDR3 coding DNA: TGTGCCAGCAGCCCCCGCACAGGGACCGGGGAGCTGTTTTTT.